Below, 25 T cell receptor beta chains from the same sample are listed, as sequenced in a study of high-grade serous ovarian cancer treatment subgroups. The assay was immunoSEQ multiplex PCR, and TCRdb's table has in-frame clones only and misses some. The table lists 15,000 or so clones, approximately 87% of them singletons. Tumor samples were taken before definitive surgery or chemotherapy. The sample was tumor tissue. The origin of the receptors is a human donor with high-grade serous ovarian cancer.

The chain carries TRBV14 and TRBJ1-1, with D uncertain. The germline V gene encodes CDR1 SGHDN and CDR2 FVKESK. V dropped 5 bases and J dropped 1 base, with 14 bases sitting between them. The CDR3 spans 15 residues. This CDR3 is CASSKSIGWNTEAFF. CDR3 bases: TGTGCCAGCAGCAAAAGTATTGGTTGGAACACTGAAGCTTTCTTT.

V is TRBV7-2 and J is TRBJ2-7; 10 positions agree with TRBD2. This CDR3 region has 16 residues. The trim removed 3 bases at V and 2 bases at J, leaving 7 bases unmatched. CDR1 and CDR2 from the germline V gene are SGHTA and FQGNSA. As DNA, the CDR3 is TGTGCCAGCAGCTTCATAGCGGGGGGCTTCACCTACGAGCAGTACTTC. It encodes CASSFIAGGFTYEQYF.

The chain uses TRBV11-2 and TRBJ2-2, with 8 bases that match TRBD1. There are 16 residues in the CDR3. The germline V gene has CDR1 SGHAT and CDR2 FQNNGV. The trim removed 4 bases at V and 1 base at J, leaving 5 bases unmatched. The CDR3: CASSWTGTWNTGELFF. CDR3 coding DNA: TGTGCCAGCAGCTGGACAGGGACGTGGAACACCGGGGAGCTGTTTTTT.

This clone was observed a handful of times. The V call is TRBV2, the J call TRBJ2-7; D call uncertain. The germline gives CDR1 SNHLY, CDR2 FYNNEI. The CDR3 runs to 10 residues. V was pared by 3 bases and J by 6 bases, with 3 bases between. The CDR3 DNA follows: TGTGCCAGCAGTGAGTTCGAGCAGTACTTC. Translation gives CASSEFEQYF. Filled out from reference TRBV2 and TRBJ2-7, the complete variable domain reads EPEVTQTPSHQVTQMGQEVILRCVPISNHLYFYWYRQILGQKVEFLVSFYNNEISEKSEIFDDQFSVERPDGSNFTLKIRSTKLEDSAMYFCASSEFEQYFGPGTRLTVT.

V is TRBV30 and J is TRBJ1-6; 7 bases fit TRBD1. The CDR3 extends over 15 amino acids. The trim removed 4 bases at V and 6 bases at J, leaving 9 bases unmatched. The V gene's germline CDR1 is GTSNPN and CDR2 SVGIG (reference sequence). The CDR3 protein is CAWKQKTGVNSPLHF. CDR3 sequence (DNA): TGTGCCTGGAAACAAAAAACAGGGGTTAATTCACCCCTCCACTTT.

The V call is TRBV19, the J call TRBJ2-3; D remains unclear. V was pared by 5 bases and J by 1 base, with 4 bases between. The CDR3 is 12 residues long. Germline V gene lookup returns CDR1 LNHDA and CDR2 SQIVND (reference sequence). Here the CDR3 DNA reads TGTGCCAGTAGTCCCCGCACAGATACGCAGTATTTT. This codes for CASSPRTDTQYF.

This chain uses TRBV7-9 with TRBJ2-7; a weak D match, TRBD1 (5 bases). The CDR3 has 14 amino acids. V was cut by 5 bases and J by 5 bases, with 16 bases left in between. CDR1 is SEHNR, CDR2 FQNEAQ, per germline (reference sequence). For the CDR3, the DNA is TGTGCCAGCAGCCAGTTTTTAGGGGTAGACGAGCAGTACTTC. This sequence encodes CASSQFLGVDEQYF.

The chain links TRBV6-5 to TRBJ1-1; 8 nucleotides align to TRBD1. V was clipped by 5 bases and J by 1 base; unmatched bases: 3. The length of the CDR3 is 14 residues. Germline V gene lookup returns CDR1 MNHEY and CDR2 SVGAGI. The CDR3 DNA is TGTGCCAGCAGTCGGGACAGGCAGAACACTGAAGCTTTCTTT. Its protein product is CASSRDRQNTEAFF.

The chain has TRBV4-3 and TRBJ1-4; no reliable D call. The germline CDR1 and CDR2 sequences are LGHNA and YSLEER. This CDR3 has 16 amino acids. Trimming took off 0 bases at V and 15 bases at J, with 23 bases between the two ends. This CDR3 reads CASSQDRSGLRNLVFF. The CDR3 DNA sequence: TGCGCCAGCAGCCAAGATCGTTCGGGCTTAAGAAACCTGGTGTTTTTT.

V is TRBV7-2 and J is TRBJ2-3, with TRBD1 matching over 7 bases. The CDR3 contains 14 residues. Germline V gene data show CDR1 as SGHTA and CDR2 as FQGNSA. V dropped 0 bases and J dropped 7; count of bases not matched to a gene: 4. In nucleotides, the CDR3 is TGTGCCAGCAGCTTAGCAGGGGGCGGATATACGCAGTATTTT. The encoded protein is CASSLAGGGYTQYF.

The rearrangement joins TRBV6-5 to TRBJ2-7; perhaps TRBD1 as D (5 bases). Looked up from germline, CDR1 is MNHEY and CDR2 is SVGAGI. Trimming removed 4 bases at V and 4 bases at J, with 8 bases between. The CDR3 sequence is 12 residues long. The CDR3 region is CASSSRGYEQYF. The CDR3 DNA reads TGTGCCAGCAGTTCTAGGGGTTACGAGCAGTACTTC.

This clone turned up a few times. The chain combines TRBV25-1 with TRBJ1-2; D gene unclear. V was pared by 5 bases and J by 8 bases, with 6 bases between. The CDR3 contains 10 residues. Germline lookup yields CDR1 MGHDK and CDR2 SYGVNS. CDR3 amino acids: CASSSRGYTF. CDR3 nucleotides: TGTGCCAGCAGTTCCCGGGGCTACACCTTC.

In the case of this clone: Mismatch with germline at one junction end may stem from a read error. The genes are TRBV7-7 and TRBJ2-3; D is uncertain. The germline gives CDR1 SSHAT, CDR2 FNYEAQ (reference sequence). The CDR3 length is 13 residues. CDR3 in amino acids: CASSFGWTDTQYF. The CDR3 region has the DNA TGTGCTAGCAGCTTTGGCTGGACAGATACGCAGTATTTT.

This chain connects TRBV7-8 to TRBJ1-1; tentative D call: TRBD1 (5 bases). This CDR3 comprises 15 residues. Trimming left V 3 bases short and J 0 bases short, with 11 bases between. Germline CDR1 reads SGHVS; CDR2 reads FQNEAQ. CDR3 loop: CASSFQGLLNTEAFF. As DNA, the CDR3 is TGTGCCAGCAGCTTTCAGGGACTGTTGAACACTGAAGCTTTCTTT.

J is TRBJ1-4 and V is TRBV19; TRBD1 is a possible D gene (5 bases). The CDR3 has 16 amino acids. The V gene's germline CDR1 is LNHDA and CDR2 SQIVND (reference sequence). Trimming removed 5 bases at V and 2 bases at J, with 15 bases between. In DNA form, the CDR3 reads TGTGCCAGTAGTCCCGCGGCCGGGGGTACTAATGAAAAACTGTTTTTT. This gives the protein CASSPAAGGTNEKLFF.

Only a few counts were recorded for this clone. The gene calls are TRBV2 and TRBJ1-1; 9 positions agree with TRBD1. V was clipped by 7 bases and J by 6 bases; unmatched bases: 12. The length of the CDR3 is 15 residues. Germline CDR1 reads SNHLY; CDR2 reads FYNNEI. CDR3 amino acids: CASKSNRDRVPEAFF. DNA of the CDR3: TGTGCCAGCAAAAGTAACCGGGACAGGGTTCCTGAAGCTTTCTTT.

The chain uses TRBV30 and TRBJ1-1, with TRBD1 matching 7 bases. The CDR3 is 16 residues long. The germline gives CDR1 GTSNPN, CDR2 SVGIG (reference sequence). The junction had 8 bases not matched to a gene; V was cut back by 0 bases and J by 1 base. The CDR3 coding sequence is TGTGCCTGGAGTGTACGTCCGGGACAGAAGAACACTGAAGCTTTCTTT. Translated: CAWSVRPGQKNTEAFF.

The V gene is TRBV11-2, the J gene TRBJ2-3, with D uncertain. Germline assignment: CDR1 SGHAT and CDR2 FQNNGV. Trimming left V 3 bases short and J 2 bases short, with 12 bases between. CDR3 length: 15 residues. This CDR3 is CASSFSGRNTDTQYF. As DNA, the CDR3 is TGTGCCAGCAGCTTTTCGGGCAGGAACACAGATACGCAGTATTTT.

The V call is TRBV27, the J call TRBJ2-7, with TRBD1 as a possible D gene (6 bases). V was cut by 5 bases and J by 1 base, with 12 bases left in between. The germline V gene has CDR1 MNHEY and CDR2 SMNVEV (reference sequence). The CDR3 is made up of 14 amino acids. The CDR3 coding sequence is TGTGCCAGCAGTCTACGACAGGCTTCCTACGAGCAGTACTTC. Protein: CASSLRQASYEQYF.

The V call is TRBV5-1, the J call TRBJ2-5; 10 bases fit TRBD2. After removal of 4 bases from V and 5 bases from J, the junction contained 8 bases not matched to a gene. Germline V gives CDR1 SGHRS, CDR2 YFSETQ. CDR3 length equals 15 residues. CDR3 nucleotide sequence: TGCGCCAGCAGCCCAGGGACTAGCGTAGAGGAGACCCAGTACTTC. Its protein is CASSPGTSVEETQYF.

The chain carries TRBV9 and TRBJ2-2; 12 nucleotides agree with TRBD2. V dropped 3 bases and J dropped 5; count of bases not matched to a gene: 5. This CDR3 is built from 16 residues. Germline CDR1 reads SGDLS; CDR2 reads YYNGEE. Here the CDR3 reads CASSASTSGGTGELFF. The CDR3 nucleotides read TGTGCCAGCAGCGCGTCGACTAGCGGGGGTACCGGGGAGCTGTTTTTT.

This clone was counted only a few times. The chain carries TRBV10-3 and TRBJ1-6; a possible D gene is TRBD1 (6 bases). Germline CDR1 reads ENHRY; CDR2 reads SYGVKD. Trimming removed 0 bases at V and 9 bases at J, with 9 bases between. This CDR3 is built from 14 residues. DNA of the CDR3: TGTGCCATCAGTGAGTCCGGGGGCGGTTCACCCCTCCACTTT. Translating it yields CAISESGGGSPLHF.

The rearrangement links TRBV6-5 to TRBJ2-4, with 7 bases matching TRBD1. Per the germline V gene, CDR1 is MNHEY and CDR2 is SVGAGI. This CDR3 is built from 15 residues. After removal of 6 bases from V and 3 bases from J, the junction contained 8 bases not matched to a gene. The CDR3 sequence is CASSQKTGFKNIQYF. CDR3 DNA: TGTGCCAGCAGCCAAAAGACAGGGTTCAAAAACATTCAGTACTTC.

This rearrangement joins TRBV29-1 to TRBJ2-5; the match to TRBD1 covers 7 bases. The germline V gene has CDR1 SQVTM and CDR2 ANQGSEA. This CDR3 has 16 residues. V lost 1 base, J lost 2 bases, and 10 bases stayed unmatched. The CDR3 here is CSVEGPTQGVQETQYF. DNA for the CDR3: TGCAGCGTTGAAGGACCGACTCAGGGGGTTCAAGAGACCCAGTACTTC.

The chain has TRBV27 and TRBJ2-5; a possible D gene is TRBD2 (6 bases). The CDR3 spans 16 residues. Trimming removed 4 bases at V and 4 bases at J, with 19 bases between. Looked up from germline, CDR1 is MNHEY and CDR2 is SMNVEV (reference sequence). The CDR3 DNA reads TGTGCCAGCAGTTCTCTTCGCGGGGCGAGGGGAGAGACCCAGTACTTC. Amino acids: CASSSLRGARGETQYF.